This T cell receptor beta chain is drawn from a study of regulatory T cells in long-lasting Graves disease. Study-level background: Less than 3 months of antithyroid drugs had been taken by newly diagnosed Graves' patients.

Indicated time point: newly diagnosed GD, antithyroid drugs for less than 3 months. RNA from PBMCs was the source of the TCR library. Arm-PCR of CDR3 regions and iRepertoire HTBI primers were used to build TCR beta libraries. In TCRdb, the multiplex PCR reads were re-called with MiXCR into one record per CDR3 protein. The sample carries roughly 520,000 distinct CDR3 sequences, 12% recorded once. Ten or more counts support this clonotype. Trimming stripped 10 bases from V and 5 bases from J, with 8 bases between. The CDR3 covers 10 residues. The germline V gene encodes CDR1 SNHLY and CDR2 FYNNEI. The same specimen was also included in a second study, on T cells in Graves' hyperthyroidism and ophthalmopathy. As that report states: Patients aged 18 to 65 had newly diagnosed hyperthyroidism lasting under 2 months. When the TCR CDR3 underwent first-round RT-PCR, the HTBI primer set was used. Ophthalmopathy and stable hyperthyroidism were separated by a 13 V-J model.

The rearrangement joins TRBV2 to TRBJ2-5; D uncertain. The source is a woman aged 25 to 39 with Graves disease. The starting material was peripheral blood mononuclear cells (PBMCs), obtained at new diagnosis, from a patient treated with antithyroid drugs. CDR3 sequence reads: CAIERETQYF. The CDR3 DNA is TGTGCCATCGAACGGGAGACCCAGTACTTC.